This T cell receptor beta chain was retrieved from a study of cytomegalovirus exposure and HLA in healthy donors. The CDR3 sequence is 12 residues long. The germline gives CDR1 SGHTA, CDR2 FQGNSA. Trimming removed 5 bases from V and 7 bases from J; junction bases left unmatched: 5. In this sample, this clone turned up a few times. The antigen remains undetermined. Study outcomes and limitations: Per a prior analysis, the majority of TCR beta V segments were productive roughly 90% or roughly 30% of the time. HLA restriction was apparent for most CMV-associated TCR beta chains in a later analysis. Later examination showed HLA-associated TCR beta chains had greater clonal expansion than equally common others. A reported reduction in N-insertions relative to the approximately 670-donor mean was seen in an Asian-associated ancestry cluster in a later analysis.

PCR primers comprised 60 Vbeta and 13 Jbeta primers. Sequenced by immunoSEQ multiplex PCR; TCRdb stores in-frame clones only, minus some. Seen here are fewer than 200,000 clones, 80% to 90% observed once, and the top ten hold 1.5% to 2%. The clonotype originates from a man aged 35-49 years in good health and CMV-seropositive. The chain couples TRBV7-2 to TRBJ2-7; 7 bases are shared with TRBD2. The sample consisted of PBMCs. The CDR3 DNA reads TGTGCCAGCAGCATGGAACTAGCGGAGCAGTACTTC. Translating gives CASSMELAEQYF. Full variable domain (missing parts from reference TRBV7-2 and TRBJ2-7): GAGVSQSPSNKVTEKGKDVELRCDPISGHTALYWYRQSLGQGLEFLIYFQGNSAPDKSGLPSDRFSAERTGGSVSTLTIQRTQQEDSAVYLCASSMELAEQYFGPGTRLTVT.